This T cell receptor (beta chain) was sequenced in a study of blood T cell repertoires in COVID-19. Overall study context: Acute and convalescent COVID-19 specimens originated in the United States, Italy and Spain.

This clone was seen a few times. Libraries were prepared by immunoSEQ multiplex PCR; TCRdb keeps only in-frame clonotypes and omits some of them. The sample yields roughly 500,000 clones, approximately 85% seen once. Losses at the gene ends were 4 bases for V and 7 bases for J; bases not matched to a gene: 4. CDR3 length: 13 amino acids. Looked up from germline, CDR1 is MNHEY and CDR2 is SVGEGT. Sequencing used peripheral blood. This chain uses TRBV6-2 or TRBV6-3 with TRBJ2-4, with TRBD2 matching 7 bases. The receptor comes from a human donor in a cohort sampled during active COVID-19. CDR3 loop: CASSSALANIQYF. The CDR3 bases are TGTGCCAGCAGTTCCGCACTAGCGAACATTCAGTACTTC.